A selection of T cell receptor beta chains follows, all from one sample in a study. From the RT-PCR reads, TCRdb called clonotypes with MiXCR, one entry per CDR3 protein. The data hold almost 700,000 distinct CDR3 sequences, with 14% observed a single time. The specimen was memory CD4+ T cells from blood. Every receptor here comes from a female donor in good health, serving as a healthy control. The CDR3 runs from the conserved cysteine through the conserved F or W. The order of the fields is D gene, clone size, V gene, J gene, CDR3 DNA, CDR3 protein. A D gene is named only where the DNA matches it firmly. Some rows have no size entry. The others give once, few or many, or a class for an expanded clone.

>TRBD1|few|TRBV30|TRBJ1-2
TGTGCCTGGAGCCGACAGGGGGAAGGCTACACCTTC
CAWSRQGEGYTF
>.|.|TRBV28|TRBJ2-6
TGTGCCAGCAGACCGCACTCTGGGGCCAACGTCCTGACTTTC
CASRPHSGANVLTF
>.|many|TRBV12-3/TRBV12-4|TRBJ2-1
TGTGCCAGCAGTTTTTATACTCGGGAAACAGAGCAGTTCTTC
CASSFYTRETEQFF
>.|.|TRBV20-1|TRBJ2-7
TGCAGTGCTAGAGATTATAAGAGGGACCCCTACGAGCAGTACTTC
CSARDYKRDPYEQYF
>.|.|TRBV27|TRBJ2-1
TGTGCCAGCACCGCGGAGGGGAGCTCCTACAATGAGCAGTTCTTC
CASTAEGSSYNEQFF
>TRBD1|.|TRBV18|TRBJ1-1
TGTGCCAGCTCGCCGGACAGGGGGGAAGCTTTCTTT
CASSPDRGEAFF
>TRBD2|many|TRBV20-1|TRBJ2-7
TGCAGTGCCGGGACTAGCGGGAGTGAAGAGCAGTACTTC
CSAGTSGSEEQYF
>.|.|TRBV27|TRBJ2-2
TGTGCCAGCAGTTCCATCAACCGACCCGCGACGAACACCGGGGAGCTGTTTTTT
CASSSINRPATNTGELFF
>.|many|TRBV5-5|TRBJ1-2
TGTGCCAGCAGCCCGGAGGAAGTTTTCTATGGCTACACCTTC
CASSPEEVFYGYTF
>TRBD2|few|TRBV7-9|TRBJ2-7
TGTGCCAGCAGAGCTACGGGGGGGATCAAGCAGTACTTC
CASRATGGIKQYF
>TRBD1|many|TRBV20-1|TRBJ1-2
TGCAGTGCAGAGACAGGGGTTGTTGGCTACACCTTC
CSAETGVVGYTF
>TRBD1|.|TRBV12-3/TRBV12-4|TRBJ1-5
TGTGCCAGCAGCCTACAGGGGGCTCGACAGCCCCAGCATTTT
CASSLQGARQPQHF
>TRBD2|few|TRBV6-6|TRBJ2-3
TGTGCCAGCAGTCGAGGAGCGGGGCTATGGGATACGCAGTATTTT
CASSRGAGLWDTQYF
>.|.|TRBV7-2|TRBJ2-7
TGTGCCAGCAGCCCCTTTGCGTCCTACGAGCAGTACTTC
CASSPFASYEQYF
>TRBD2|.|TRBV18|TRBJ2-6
TGTGCCAGCTCACCGGGCACTAGCGCCAGCTCTGGGGCCAACGTCCTGACTTTC
CASSPGTSASSGANVLTF
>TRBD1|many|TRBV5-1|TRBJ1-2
TGCGCCAGCAGCTCCGGGACAGGGGGCTATGGCTACACCTTC
CASSSGTGGYGYTF
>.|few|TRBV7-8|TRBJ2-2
TGTGCCAGCAGCTTAGTACAGTTCGCGAACACCGGGGAGCTGTTTTTT
CASSLVQFANTGELFF
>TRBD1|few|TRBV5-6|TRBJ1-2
TGTGCCAGCAGCTTCAGACAGGGGTTCGACTATGGCTACACCTTC
CASSFRQGFDYGYTF
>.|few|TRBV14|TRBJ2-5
TGTGCCAGCAGCCAAAATTTCGGAGAGACCCAGTACTTC
CASSQNFGETQYF
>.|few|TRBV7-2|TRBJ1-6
TGTGCCAGCAGCTCGGAACGACAGGCGCCCCTCCACTTT
CASSSERQAPLHF
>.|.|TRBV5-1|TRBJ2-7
TGCGCCAGCAGCGGCCAGGGCATGGGCGAGCAGTACTTC
CASSGQGMGEQYF
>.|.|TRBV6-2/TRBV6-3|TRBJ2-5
TGTGCCAGCAGTTACTCGAAGGTCTCGGAGACCCAGTACTTC
CASSYSKVSETQYF
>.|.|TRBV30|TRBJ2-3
TGTGCCTGGAGTGGGGGGCCGGGCCTGGGGACGCAGTATTTT
CAWSGGPGLGTQYF